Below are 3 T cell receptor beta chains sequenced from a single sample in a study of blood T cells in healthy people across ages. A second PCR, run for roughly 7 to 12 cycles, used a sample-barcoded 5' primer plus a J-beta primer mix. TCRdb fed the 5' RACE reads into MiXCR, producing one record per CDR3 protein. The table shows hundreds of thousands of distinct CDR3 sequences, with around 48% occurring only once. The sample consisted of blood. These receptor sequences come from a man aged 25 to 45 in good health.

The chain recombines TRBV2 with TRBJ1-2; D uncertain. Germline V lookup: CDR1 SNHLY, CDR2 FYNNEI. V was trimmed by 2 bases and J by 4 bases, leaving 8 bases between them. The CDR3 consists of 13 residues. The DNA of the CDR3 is TGTGCCAGCAGTGAACGCATAGCCTATGGCTACACCTTC. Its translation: CASSERIAYGYTF.

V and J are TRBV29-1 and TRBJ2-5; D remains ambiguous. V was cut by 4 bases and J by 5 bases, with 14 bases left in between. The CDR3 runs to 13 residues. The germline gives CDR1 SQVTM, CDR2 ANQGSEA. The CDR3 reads CSVGSNEGETQYF. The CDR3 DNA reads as TGCAGCGTTGGAAGTAATGAAGGGGAGACCCAGTACTTC.

The CDR3 sequence: CASSYLQGGSSPLHF. CDR3 sequence (DNA): TGTGCCAGCAGTTACCTACAGGGAGGTTCATCACCCCTCCACTTT. The chain couples TRBV6-5 to TRBJ1-6; tentatively, D is TRBD1 (6 bases). The CDR3 extends over 15 amino acids. With 2 bases removed from V and 10 bases from J, the gap between germline ends came to 15 bases. Germline V CDR1 and CDR2: MNHEY, SVGAGI.